These 31 T cell receptor beta chains were all obtained from the same sample, sequenced in a study of human T cells and chemical hapten exposure. TCRdb reprocessed the RACE reads via MiXCR and lists one record per CDR3 protein. Among approximately 50,000 distinct CDR3 sequences, about 9.6% were seen once, and the ten largest hold roughly 9%. Time point defined: pre-sensitization, week 0. As for treatment: therapeutic diphenylcyclopropenone sensitization with weekly scalp DPC. Unfractionated whole blood was the source of the extracted total RNA. The specimen was whole blood, collected in connection with sensitization to the hapten diphenylcyclopropenone (DPC). These receptors were obtained from a woman in her twenties or thirties with alopecia areata. Some clones in this sample may be carry-over from other donors' samples.

This clonotype was found a few times. The chain is built from TRBV29-1 and TRBJ2-7, with D perhaps assigned TRBD1 or TRBD2 (5 bases each). The CDR3 length is 14 residues. The V gene lost 0 bases and the J gene lost 6 bases, with 15 bases spanning the gap. Germline loops: CDR1 SQVTM, CDR2 ANQGSEA. CDR3 nucleotide sequence: TGCAGCGTTGAAGACCCGGGACCGCGTGGCGAGCAGTACTTC. Protein product: CSVEDPGPRGEQYF.

The rearrangement uses TRBV6-2 or TRBV6-3 and TRBJ1-6, with TRBD1 matching 8 bases. CDR1 is MNHEY, CDR2 SVGEGT, per germline. The CDR3 is made up of 16 amino acids. V was pared by 7 bases and J by 5 bases, with 10 bases of the junction left unmatched. As DNA, the CDR3 is TGTGCCAGCATCGGACAGGGACTTGGGAATAATTCACCCCTCCACTTT. Amino acids: CASIGQGLGNNSPLHF.

This clonotype came up a few times. The CDR3 protein is CASSYSNRGAYNEQFF. Written as DNA, the CDR3 is TGTGCCAGCAGTTACTCGAACCGGGGGGCTTACAATGAGCAGTTCTTC. The chain employs TRBV6-5 and TRBJ2-1, with D perhaps TRBD2 (7 bases). Germline CDR1 and CDR2: MNHEY and SVGAGI. The CDR3 covers 16 residues. The V gene lost 0 bases and the J gene lost 4 bases, with 13 bases spanning the gap.

This clonotype was recorded at least ten times. The chain recombines TRBV6-5 with TRBJ2-3, with D possibly TRBD1 on 6 matching bases. Germline CDR1 and CDR2: MNHEY and SVGAGI. Trimming took 7 bases from V and 4 from J, leaving 15 bases between them. The CDR3 totals 14 residues. This CDR3 is CASTEGTPSDTQYF. CDR3 DNA: TGTGCCAGCACCGAAGGGACACCCTCAGATACGCAGTATTTT.

This clonotype occurred many times. This sequence joins TRBV2 and TRBJ2-3; 10 bases align to TRBD2. V lost 6 bases to trimming and J lost 8 bases; unmatched junction nucleotides: 5. The CDR3 totals 13 residues. Germline-derived CDR1 and CDR2 are SNHLY and FYNNEI. In DNA, the CDR3 is TGTGCCAGCAGCAATAGCGGGGGGCCTACGCAGTATTTT. It specifies CASSNSGGPTQYF. The whole variable domain, remainder taken from reference TRBV2 and TRBJ2-3, is EPEVTQTPSHQVTQMGQEVILRCVPISNHLYFYWYRQILGQKVEFLVSFYNNEISEKSEIFDDQFSVERPDGSNFTLKIRSTKLEDSAMYFCASSNSGGPTQYFGPGTRLTVL.

This sequence joins TRBV2 and TRBJ1-5, with D maybe TRBD1 (5 bases). V was shortened by 4 bases and J by 4 bases, with 14 bases between the two germline ends. Germline CDR1 reads SNHLY; CDR2 reads FYNNEI. The CDR3 is 15 amino acids. DNA of the CDR3: TGTGCCAGCAGTGGGGGTGGGGCAGCTAATCAGCCCCAGCATTTT. Protein: CASSGGGAANQPQHF.

This clonotype occurred many times. The chain carries TRBV5-1 and TRBJ2-3, with 7 positions matching TRBD1. Germline CDR1 is SGHRS and CDR2 is YFSETQ. CDR3 length: 16 amino acids. With 10 bases clipped from V and 0 bases from J, the junction kept 14 bases outside the gene matches. The CDR3 sequence: CASRQGSHTSTDTQYF. CDR3 nucleotides: TGCGCCTCCAGACAGGGCTCCCATACTAGCACAGATACGCAGTATTTT.

About this clonotype itself: A read error may explain this, as a much larger clone is one base away. This chain connects TRBV2 to TRBJ2-3, with TRBD2 identical over 10 bases. J lost 8 bases, V lost 6 bases, and 5 bases had no gene match. This CDR3 has 13 residues. Germline CDR1 SNHLY, CDR2 FYNNEI. CDR3 amino acids: CASSNSGGSTQYF. Written as DNA, the CDR3 is TGTGCCAGCAGCAATAGCGGGGGGTCTACGCAGTATTTT.

The chain recombines TRBV5-1 with TRBJ2-3; weak D call: TRBD2 (5 bases). This CDR3 is 15 amino acids long. CDR1 and CDR2 from the germline V gene are SGHRS and YFSETQ. Trimming took 0 bases from V and 3 from J, leaving 11 bases between them. The CDR3 coding sequence is TGCGCCAGCAGCTTGGCCGGGAAGTTAACAGATACGCAGTATTTT. This sequence encodes CASSLAGKLTDTQYF.

This clonotype was counted at least ten times. The V call is TRBV28, the J call TRBJ2-1, with 9 bases that match TRBD2. CDR3 size: 15 residues. Unmatched junction bases numbered 5, after V lost 5 bases and J lost 3 bases. From germline, CDR1 is MDHEN and CDR2 SYDVKM. The CDR3 DNA follows: TGTGCCAGCAGTCTCAGCGGGGGGAACTACAATGAGCAGTTCTTC. This sequence encodes CASSLSGGNYNEQFF.

This clonotype was picked up a small number of times. The rearrangement links TRBV7-9 to TRBJ1-1, with TRBD1 as a possible D gene (6 bases). The V end was cut by 6 bases, the J end by 1 base, with 12 bases between. Per the germline V gene, CDR1 is SEHNR and CDR2 is FQNEAQ (reference sequence). This CDR3 region has 14 residues. The CDR3 DNA follows: TGTGCCAGCAGTAATACAGGGAGGAACACTGAAGCTTTCTTT. It encodes CASSNTGRNTEAFF.

The chain carries TRBV30 and TRBJ2-5, with 16 nucleotides matching TRBD2. The CDR3 consists of 15 residues. Germline CDR1 is GTSNPN and CDR2 is SVGIG (reference sequence). The DNA for the CDR3 is TGTGTCTGTGGGACTAGCGGGGGGGAGCAAGAGACCCAGTACTTC. The encoded protein is CVCGTSGGEQETQYF.

This clonotype was recorded a few times. The V gene is TRBV20-1, the J gene TRBJ1-1; D gene ambiguous. The CDR3 is made up of 15 amino acids. The V end lost 3 bases, the J end lost 4 bases, and 18 bases lay between the germline ends. Looked up from germline, CDR1 is DFQATT and CDR2 is SNEGSKA (reference sequence). The CDR3 DNA reads TGCAGTGCTAGCCCCCCCGTCGCGGGAGGCACTGAAGCTTTCTTT. The encoded protein is CSASPPVAGGTEAFF.

This clonotype turned up a few times. The genes are TRBV9 and TRBJ2-2, with a tentative D call TRBD1 (6 bases). This CDR3 comprises 16 residues. CDR1 and CDR2 (germline): SGDLS, YYNGEE. Between the trimmed V and J ends, which lost 0 bases and 0 bases, there was a span of 9 bases. CDR3 amino acids: CASSVGTEANTGELFF. As DNA, the CDR3 is TGTGCCAGCAGCGTAGGGACAGAAGCGAACACCGGGGAGCTGTTTTTT.

This clonotype was observed a handful of times. The chain employs TRBV7-9 and TRBJ2-2; D not certain. The CDR3 consists of 15 residues. From germline, CDR1 is SEHNR and CDR2 FQNEAQ (reference sequence). Trimming removed 5 bases at V and 5 bases at J, with 15 bases between. The DNA for the CDR3 is TGTGCCAGCAGCCCCGCGTTGGGGATTACCGGGGAGCTGTTTTTT. This gives the protein CASSPALGITGELFF.

This clonotype was found many times. The CDR3 region has the DNA TGTGCCAGCAGTTGGGAGCGTCGATACACTGAAGCTTTCTTT. This translates into CASSWERRYTEAFF. The V gene is TRBV28, the J gene TRBJ1-1; D call uncertain. This CDR3 contains 14 residues. Germline V gene data show CDR1 as MDHEN and CDR2 as SYDVKM. V was cut by 4 bases and J by 3 bases, with 12 bases left in between. Supplemented by reference TRBV28 and TRBJ1-1, the full variable domain reads DVKVTQSSRYLVKRTGEKVFLECVQDMDHENMFWYRQDPGLGLRLIYFSYDVKMKEKGDIPEGYSVSREKKERFSLILESASTNQTSMYLCASSWERRYTEAFFGQGTRLTVV.

This clonotype was detected only a few times. The V call is TRBV4-3, the J call TRBJ1-5, with D tentatively TRBD1 (5 bases). Looked up from germline, CDR1 is LGHNA and CDR2 is YSLEER. This CDR3 comprises 17 residues. Between the trimmed V and J ends, which lost 1 base and 3 bases, there was a span of 16 bases. CDR3: CASSQVFPPGFNQPQHF. CDR3 in DNA: TGCGCCAGCAGCCAAGTTTTCCCCCCAGGGTTCAATCAGCCCCAGCATTTT.

This chain links TRBV18 with TRBJ2-1; D is uncertain. This CDR3 comprises 17 residues. Per germline, CDR1 KGHSH and CDR2 LQKENI. The V end was cut by 0 bases, the J end by 2 bases, with 14 bases between. The CDR3 is CASSPPISPAAYNEQFF. As DNA, the CDR3 is TGTGCCAGCTCACCACCGATTAGTCCAGCCGCCTACAATGAGCAGTTCTTC.

The table lists this clonotype with many counts. The V call is TRBV7-9, the J call TRBJ2-2, with D perhaps matching TRBD1 (5 bases). Germline-derived CDR1 and CDR2 are SEHNR and FQNEAQ (reference sequence). This CDR3 is built from 14 residues. V was clipped by 1 base and J by 6 bases, with 9 bases between them. The CDR3 is CASSLGQYAGELFF. The CDR3 nucleotides are TGTGCCAGCAGCTTAGGACAGTATGCCGGGGAGCTGTTTTTT.

The DNA of the CDR3 is TGTGCCAGCAAATCGGGCAGAGTCTGGACTGAAGCTTTCTTT. Translating gives CASKSGRVWTEAFF. The genes are TRBV11-2 and TRBJ1-1; no definite D call. This CDR3 is built from 14 residues. Germline V lookup: CDR1 SGHAT, CDR2 FQNNGV. The V gene lost 7 bases and the J gene lost 5 bases, with 17 bases spanning the gap.

This clonotype was observed a handful of times. The chain carries TRBV29-1 and TRBJ2-5, with D unresolved. From germline, CDR1 is SQVTM and CDR2 ANQGSEA. V was clipped by 4 bases and J by 5 bases, with 11 bases between them. This CDR3 contains 12 residues. The CDR3 coding sequence is TGCAGCGTTGTCCCCCTAGGGGAGACCCAGTACTTC. Translation gives CSVVPLGETQYF.

This sequence joins TRBV7-2 and TRBJ2-7, with a weak D call TRBD2 (6 bases). Germline V gives CDR1 SGHTA, CDR2 FQGNSA. V lost 3 bases to trimming and J lost 11 bases, with 17 bases between them. The CDR3 has 13 residues. In DNA, the CDR3 is TGTGCCAGCAGCTTCGGGGGTAAGATTGAAGAGTACTTC. It is translated as CASSFGGKIEEYF.

This sequence joins TRBV7-9 and TRBJ2-7; maybe TRBD1 (5 bases). V dropped 1 base and J dropped 6 bases, with 7 bases sitting between them. Germline values: CDR1 SEHNR, CDR2 FQNEAQ (reference sequence). The CDR3 covers 12 residues. The CDR3 bases are TGTGCCAGCAGCTTAGGTACAGGCGAGCAGTACTTC. Its translation is CASSLGTGEQYF.

This chain joins TRBV6-5 and TRBJ2-5; no clear D gene. Germline V gene lookup returns CDR1 MNHEY and CDR2 SVGAGI. The V gene lost 9 bases and the J gene lost 7 bases, with 9 bases spanning the gap. This CDR3 spans 10 amino acids. Here the CDR3 reads CARLPGTQYF. The CDR3 DNA reads TGTGCCAGATTACCGGGGACCCAGTACTTC.

Only a few counts were recorded for this clonotype. The chain has TRBV10-3 and TRBJ2-7; D remains ambiguous. The CDR3 runs 15 residues. V was cut by 2 bases and J by 3 bases, with 14 bases left in between. CDR1 and CDR2 (germline): ENHRY, SYGVKD. The CDR3 region is CAISETEAGRYEQYF. For the CDR3, the DNA is TGTGCCATCAGTGAGACAGAGGCTGGGCGCTACGAGCAGTACTTC.

The chain joins TRBV5-1 to TRBJ2-3, with 8 bases aligning to TRBD2. Trimming at V came to 0 bases and at J to 3 bases, leaving 3 bases not matched to a gene. Germline V gene lookup returns CDR1 SGHRS and CDR2 YFSETQ. This CDR3 spans 15 amino acids. The CDR3 region is CASSLGGGPTDTQYF. CDR3 DNA sequence: TGCGCCAGCAGCTTGGGCGGGGGGCCTACAGATACGCAGTATTTT.

The V gene is TRBV18, the J gene TRBJ1-4; D is unclear. The CDR3 has 15 amino acids. CDR1 is KGHSH and CDR2 is LQKENI in the germline V gene. Trimming shortened V by 3 bases and J by 0 bases, and 8 bases separated the two germline ends. In DNA, the CDR3 is TGTGCCAGCTCACCCAACGCGGCAACTAATGAAAAACTGTTTTTT. It is translated as CASSPNAATNEKLFF. Using reference TRBV18 and TRBJ1-4 for the parts outside the CDR3, the full variable domain is NAGVMQNPRHLVRRRGQEARLRCSPMKGHSHVYWYRQLPEEGLKFMVYLQKENIIDESGMPKERFSAEFPKEGPSILRIQQVVRGDSAAYFCASSPNAATNEKLFFGSGTQLSVL.

The V and J genes are TRBV4-3 and TRBJ1-1; D ambiguous. The ends were cut back, 1 base at V and 4 bases at J, with 19 bases in the middle. Germline lookup yields CDR1 LGHNA and CDR2 YSLEER. This CDR3 spans 17 amino acids. The CDR3 DNA follows: TGCGCCAGCAGCCAAGCCAGCAGGAGCGAACTGGGCACTGAAGCTTTCTTT. Translating it yields CASSQASRSELGTEAFF.

This clonotype has a count of ten or more. The chain couples TRBV20-1 to TRBJ2-5; D is unclear. CDR1 is DFQATT and CDR2 is SNEGSKA in the germline V gene (reference sequence). V lost 3 bases, J lost 1 base, and 12 bases lay in between. CDR3 length: 14 residues. CDR3 in amino acids: CSASGWAAQETQYF. The CDR3 DNA follows: TGCAGTGCTAGTGGGTGGGCGGCCCAAGAGACCCAGTACTTC.

This clonotype occurred many times. The CDR3 DNA sequence: TGTGCCAGCAGGAAGAAAACAGGGGCTCCTGAAGCTTTCTTT. Amino acids: CASRKKTGAPEAFF. V is TRBV6-1 and J is TRBJ1-1, with 7 bases matching TRBD1. The CDR3 consists of 14 residues. The germline CDR1 and CDR2 sequences are MNHNS and SASEGT. Germline trimming cut 6 bases from V and 6 bases from J; bases unmatched to any gene: 10.

Written as DNA, the CDR3 is TGTGCCAGCAGCTTAGCGGGGGAGATGGGGCCCCAGCATTTT. Protein product: CASSLAGEMGPQHF. This rearrangement joins TRBV7-2 to TRBJ1-5; D possibly corresponds to TRBD1 (5 bases). V dropped 0 bases and J dropped 9 bases, with 12 bases sitting between them. Germline V gene lookup returns CDR1 SGHTA and CDR2 FQGNSA. This CDR3 is 14 amino acids long.